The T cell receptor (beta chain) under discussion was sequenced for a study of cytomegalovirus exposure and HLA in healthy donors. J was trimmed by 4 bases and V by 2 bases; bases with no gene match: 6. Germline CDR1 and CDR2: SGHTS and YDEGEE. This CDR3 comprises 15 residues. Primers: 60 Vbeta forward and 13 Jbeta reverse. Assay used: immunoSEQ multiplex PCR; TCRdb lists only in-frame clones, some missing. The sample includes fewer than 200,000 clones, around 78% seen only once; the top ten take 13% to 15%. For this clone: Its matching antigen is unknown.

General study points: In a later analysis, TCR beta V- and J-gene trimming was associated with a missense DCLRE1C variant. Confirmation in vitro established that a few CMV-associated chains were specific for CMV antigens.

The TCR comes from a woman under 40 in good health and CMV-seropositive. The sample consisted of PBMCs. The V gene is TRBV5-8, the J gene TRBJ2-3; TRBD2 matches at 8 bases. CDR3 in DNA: TGTGCCAGCAGCTTACTAGCGGCCCTGGCAGATACGCAGTATTTT. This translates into CASSLLAALADTQYF.